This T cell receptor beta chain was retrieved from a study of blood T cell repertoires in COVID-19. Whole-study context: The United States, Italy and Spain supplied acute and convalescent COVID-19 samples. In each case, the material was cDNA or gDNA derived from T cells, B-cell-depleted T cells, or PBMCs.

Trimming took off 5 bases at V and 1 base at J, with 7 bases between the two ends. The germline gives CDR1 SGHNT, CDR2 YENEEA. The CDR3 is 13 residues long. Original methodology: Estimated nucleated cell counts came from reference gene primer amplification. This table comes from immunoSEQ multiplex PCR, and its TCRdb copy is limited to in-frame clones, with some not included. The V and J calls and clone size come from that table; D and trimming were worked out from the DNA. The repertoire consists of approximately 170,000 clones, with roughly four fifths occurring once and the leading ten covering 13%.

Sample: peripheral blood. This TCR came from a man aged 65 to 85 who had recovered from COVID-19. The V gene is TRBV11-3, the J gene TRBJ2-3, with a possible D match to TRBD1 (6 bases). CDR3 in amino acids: CASSRTGTDTQYF. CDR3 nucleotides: TGTGCCAGCAGCCGGACAGGCACAGATACGCAGTATTTT. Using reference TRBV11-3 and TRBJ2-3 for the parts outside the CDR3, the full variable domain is EAGVVQSPRYKIIEKKQPVAFWCNPISGHNTLYWYLQNLGQGPELLIRYENEEAVDDSQLPKDRFSAERLKGVDSTLKIQPAELGDSAVYLCASSRTGTDTQYFGPGTRLTVL.